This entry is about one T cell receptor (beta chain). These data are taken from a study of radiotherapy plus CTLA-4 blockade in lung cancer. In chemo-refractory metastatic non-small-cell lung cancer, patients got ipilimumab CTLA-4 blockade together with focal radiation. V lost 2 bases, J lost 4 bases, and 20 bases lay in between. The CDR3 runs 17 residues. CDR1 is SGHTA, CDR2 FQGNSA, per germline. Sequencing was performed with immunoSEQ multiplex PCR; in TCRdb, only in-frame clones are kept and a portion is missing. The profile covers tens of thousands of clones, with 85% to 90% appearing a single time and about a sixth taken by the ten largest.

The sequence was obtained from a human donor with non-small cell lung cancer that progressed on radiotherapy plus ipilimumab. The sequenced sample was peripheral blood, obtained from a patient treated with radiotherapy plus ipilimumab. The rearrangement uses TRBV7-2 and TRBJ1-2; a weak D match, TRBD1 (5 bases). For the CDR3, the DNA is TGTGCCAGCAGCTTAAGCTCCGTTTTTCAGGGAGGCTATGGCTACACCTTC. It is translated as CASSLSSVFQGGYGYTF.